Listed below are T cell receptor beta chains from one sample, sequenced in a study of blood T cells in healthy people across ages. TCRdb processed the 5' RACE reads anew with MiXCR; each CDR3 protein has one entry. The sample consists of 550,000 to 600,000 distinct CDR3 sequences, less than 60% of them appearing once. Sequenced: blood. These receptors were obtained from a man older than 75 in good health. The CDR3 runs from the conserved cysteine through the conserved F or W. A D gene is named only where the DNA matches it firmly. Only some rows state a clone size, as once, few, many or a class for expanded clones.

clone_size,d_call,j_call,v_call,cdr3_nt,cdr3_aa
few,.,TRBJ1-2,TRBV4-3,TGCGCCAGCAGCCAAGGTGGCGGGCGCTACACCTTC,CASSQGGGRYTF
few,TRBD2,TRBJ2-1,TRBV5-1,TGCGCCAGCAGCTCTAGCGGGGGTGAATGGGATGAGCAGTTCTTC,CASSSSGGEWDEQFF
few,.,TRBJ1-4,TRBV7-2,TGTGCCAGCAGTCCGAGCCGTGCAACTAATGAAAAACTGTTTTTT,CASSPSRATNEKLFF
many,.,TRBJ2-3,TRBV6-5,TGTGCCAGCAGTTTAGACAGATCCCACACAGATACGCAGTATTTT,CASSLDRSHTDTQYF
few,.,TRBJ2-5,TRBV11-2,TGTGCCAGCAGCTTAGAAGGTGCATCCTTTGGGACCCAGTACTTC,CASSLEGASFGTQYF
.,.,TRBJ2-3,TRBV9,TGTGCCAGCAGCGTGTTTGGGCCTATAGCACAGAATACGCAGTATTTT,CASSVFGPIAQNTQYF
.,TRBD1,TRBJ2-7,TRBV5-1,TGCGCCAGCAGCGCCAAAGAAACGGGACAGGGATACGAGCAGTACTTC,CASSAKETGQGYEQYF
few,TRBD2,TRBJ2-5,TRBV24-1,TGTGCCACCAGTGAAGCTAGCGGGGGCCAAGAGACCCAGTACTTC,CATSEASGGQETQYF
.,.,TRBJ2-2,TRBV20-1,TGCAGTGCTAGGCCCGACCCGGACACCGGGGAGCTGTTTTTT,CSARPDPDTGELFF
few,.,TRBJ1-6,TRBV18,TGTGCCAGCTCACCTTCGGGAGAAGGATCCCTCCACTTT,CASSPSGEGSLHF
few,.,TRBJ2-1,TRBV6-2/TRBV6-3,TGTGCCAGCTCAGTTACTACGGGTTCCTACAATGAGCAGTTCTTC,CASSVTTGSYNEQFF
.,.,TRBJ2-5,TRBV20-1,TGCAGTGCTAGAGGGAGGGGACAAGAGACCCAGTACTTC,CSARGRGQETQYF
.,.,TRBJ1-2,TRBV10-3,TGTGCCATCAGTGAGTCGTTGGGGGGCCTAAGGAGCTACACCTTC,CAISESLGGLRSYTF
.,.,TRBJ2-3,TRBV7-2,TGTGCCAGCAGCCGCCGGGCGGGGACCACAGATACGCAGTATTTT,CASSRRAGTTDTQYF
.,.,TRBJ1-2,TRBV4-3,TGCGCCAGCAGCCAAGATCACCGTACAGCTAACTATGGCTACACCTTC,CASSQDHRTANYGYTF
.,.,TRBJ2-2,TRBV7-2,TGTGCCAGCAGCTTAGCGCGGGATACGAACACCGGGGAGCTGTTTTTT,CASSLARDTNTGELFF
.,.,TRBJ2-5,TRBV3-1,TGTGCCAGCAGCCAAAGCAAAGAGCAGTACTTC,CASSQSKEQYF
.,.,TRBJ2-7,TRBV20-1,TGCAGATTTCCCGAGCTTCTATTCTACGAGCAGTACTTC,CRFPELLFYEQYF
.,.,TRBJ1-2,TRBV11-2,TGTGCCAGCAGCCCGGATGCGCCCCGAGGGGGCTACACCTTC,CASSPDAPRGGYTF
few,TRBD1,TRBJ2-7,TRBV7-2,TGTGCCAGCAGCTTAGTGCCAGGGGGCCGCCACGAGCAGTACTTC,CASSLVPGGRHEQYF
.,.,TRBJ1-1,TRBV9,TGTGCCAGCAGCGGTTCCTGGGGAGGGGGCACTGAAGCTTTCTTT,CASSGSWGGGTEAFF
few,.,TRBJ2-5,TRBV15,TGTGCCACCAGCAGGCCGGCGCACTATCCAAAGACCCAGTACTTC,CATSRPAHYPKTQYF
few,TRBD2,TRBJ2-7,TRBV2,TGTGCCAGCAGTGACGTTGGACGGATCGCAGAGCGGGAACACCATGGCGAGCAGTACTTC,CASSDVGRIAEREHHGEQYF
many,TRBD1,TRBJ2-5,TRBV7-9,TGTGCCAGCAGCTCTATCCGGACAGGGCATAAGGAGACCCAGTACTTC,CASSSIRTGHKETQYF
.,TRBD1,TRBJ2-3,TRBV5-1,TGCGCCAGCAGCCCGGGACAGGGGAGCACAGGTACGCAGTATTTT,CASSPGQGSTGTQYF
.,TRBD2,TRBJ2-1,TRBV20-1,TGCAGTGCTAAGCCTCTTGGGGGGGCCTACAATGAGCAGTTCTTC,CSAKPLGGAYNEQFF
few,TRBD1,TRBJ2-7,TRBV25-1,TGTGCCAGCAGTGAGCCGGGACAGGGCACGTACGAGCAGTACTTC,CASSEPGQGTYEQYF
.,TRBD2,TRBJ2-1,TRBV24-1,TGTGCCACCAGTGACACCGTAGCGGGGAGCTCCTACAATGAGCAGTTCTTC,CATSDTVAGSSYNEQFF
.,.,TRBJ2-7,TRBV27,TGTGCCAGCAGTTTCCAGTTCGCAATACCTCGGAGGGAGCAGTACTTC,CASSFQFAIPRREQYF
many,.,TRBJ2-3,TRBV20-1,TGCAGTGCTAGAGACCGCACAGATACGCAGTATTTT,CSARDRTDTQYF
.,TRBD2,TRBJ2-1,TRBV9,TGTGCCAGCAGCGTAAGCGGGGGGGGCAATGAGCAGTTCTTC,CASSVSGGGNEQFF
.,.,TRBJ1-1,TRBV27,TGTGCCAGCAGGAAGCGGACAGACACGAACACTGAAGCTTTCTTT,CASRKRTDTNTEAFF
.,.,TRBJ1-2,TRBV5-5,TGTGCCAGCAGCCTCGGGCGCCTCTATGGCTACACCTTC,CASSLGRLYGYTF
few,.,TRBJ2-4,TRBV15,TGTGCCACCAGCAGAGGAGGCCTGGGGGAGCAGTACTTC,CATSRGGLGEQYF
.,TRBD2,TRBJ2-7,TRBV5-1,TGCGCCACCCAGCGGGAGGTGGGCAATGAGCAGTACTTC,CATQREVGNEQYF
.,.,TRBJ1-2,TRBV7-2,TGTGCCAGCAGTCGCGGGTCTCACTATGGCTACACCTTC,CASSRGSHYGYTF
.,TRBD1,TRBJ1-2,TRBV5-1,TGCGCCAGCAGCGGGGACAGGGGGGCTGGCTACACCTTC,CASSGDRGAGYTF
.,.,TRBJ2-7,TRBV7-2,TGTGCCAGCAGCCGCGAGCAGGGCTACGAGCAGTACTTC,CASSREQGYEQYF
.,.,TRBJ1-4,TRBV7-9,TGTGCCACCCTACCAGGGGCCCTGAGGTCTAATGAAAAACTGTTTTTT,CATLPGALRSNEKLFF
many,.,TRBJ1-2,TRBV29-1,TGCAGCGTTGAACGTGCGGGACGGACCTATGGCTACACCTTC,CSVERAGRTYGYTF
.,TRBD2,TRBJ2-7,TRBV3-1,TGTGCCAGCAGCCAAGCGGGGGGGAACTACGAGCAGTACTTC,CASSQAGGNYEQYF
.,TRBD2,TRBJ2-1,TRBV28,TGTGCCAGCAGTTTATCGGGGGGAGGAAGCTACAATGAGCAGTTCTTC,CASSLSGGGSYNEQFF
.,.,TRBJ2-7,TRBV5-1,TGCGCCAGCAGCTTCCGGGACACATCTTACGAGCAGTACTTC,CASSFRDTSYEQYF
.,TRBD1,TRBJ2-4,TRBV6-5,TGTGCCAGCAAGCCCGGGGACAGAAACATTCAGTACTTC,CASKPGDRNIQYF
.,TRBD2,TRBJ2-1,TRBV20-1,TGCAGTGCTAGAACTAGCGGGAGGGCCGTCGATAATGAGCAGTTCTTC,CSARTSGRAVDNEQFF
.,TRBD2,TRBJ2-3,TRBV30,TGTGCCTGGAGTGCGGGACTAGCGGCAGATACGCAGTATTTT,CAWSAGLAADTQYF
few,TRBD1,TRBJ1-4,TRBV7-9,TGTGCCAGCAGCTCATTCGACAGGGCCAATGAAAAACTGTTTTTT,CASSSFDRANEKLFF
.,TRBD2,TRBJ2-5,TRBV29-1,TGCAGCGTTAACAGACTAGCAGAGACCCAGTACTTC,CSVNRLAETQYF
.,TRBD2,TRBJ2-2,TRBV7-2,TGTGCCAGCAGCATCGTCGGCGGGAGCAACACCGGGGAGCTGTTTTTT,CASSIVGGSNTGELFF
once,.,TRBJ1-5,TRBV20-1,TGCAGTGCTAACAGGGTTTTGAGCAATCAGCCCCAGCATTTT,CSANRVLSNQPQHF
.,.,TRBJ2-4,TRBV29-1,TGCAGCGTTTCCACCGGGACAAAGACGAACATTCAGTACTTC,CSVSTGTKTNIQYF